The source of this T cell receptor beta chain is a study of lymphopenia after photon versus proton radiotherapy. Whole-study results and caveats: Survival link was tested only in deceased patients; proton benefit remains a possibility. Relative stability marked proton patients; photon patients lost diversity and naive cells. After the lymphocyte nadir, photon-treated repertoires showed oligoclonal expansion, especially of CD8+ Temra cells. A bigger post-nadir fall in TCR diversity correlated inversely with survival time in deceased patients.

Per the germline V gene, CDR1 is SGHDN and CDR2 is FVKESK. The V end lost 4 bases, the J end lost 7 bases, and 19 bases lay between the germline ends. This CDR3 spans 16 amino acids. This clone was detected once. Its matching antigen is unknown. The table came from immunoSEQ multiplex PCR; TCRdb's copy has only in-frame clones and leaves some out. This table has some 33,000 clones, around 90% appearing once. The rearrangement joins TRBV14 to TRBJ2-2; perhaps TRBD1 as D (5 bases). The sequenced sample was peripheral blood, obtained from a patient treated with photon-based radiotherapy. This TCR derives from a woman aged 45 to 65 with pancreatic cancer. The CDR3 coding sequence is TGTGCCAGCAGCCCGGTCCAGGGCCGGGTCGGCGGGGAGCTGTTTTTT. Translating gives CASSPVQGRVGGELFF.